One sample yielded the 15 T cell receptor beta chains listed below, sequenced in a study of T cells after yellow fever vaccination. TCRdb ran MiXCR on the 5' RACE reads and lists one entry per CDR3 protein. The sample records about 320,000 distinct CDR3 sequences, around 6.8% being singletons. The sequences come from PBMCs, collected roughly 47 days after the first yellow fever vaccination. Source of these receptors: a man between 18 and 29 years old who received the YFV17D yellow fever vaccine.

This chain uses TRBV27 with TRBJ1-6; D is ambiguous. Trimming left V 3 bases short and J 8 bases short, with 14 bases between. The V gene's germline CDR1 is MNHEY and CDR2 SMNVEV (reference sequence). This CDR3 contains 15 residues. Here the CDR3 reads CASSFFERADSPLHF. The CDR3 coding sequence is TGTGCCAGCAGTTTCTTCGAGAGGGCTGATTCACCCCTCCACTTT.

The chain couples TRBV7-2 to TRBJ1-2, with D possibly TRBD1 on 5 matching bases. The CDR3 covers 12 residues. Germline lookup yields CDR1 SGHTA and CDR2 FQGNSA. V shed 6 bases and J shed 8 bases, with 13 bases lying between them. The CDR3 DNA is TGTGCCAGCAGGGGGGTCTGGGAAGGCTACACCTTC. Encoded protein: CASRGVWEGYTF. Full variable domain (remainder filled in from reference TRBV7-2 and TRBJ1-2): GAGVSQSPSNKVTEKGKDVELRCDPISGHTALYWYRQSLGQGLEFLIYFQGNSAPDKSGLPSDRFSAERTGGSVSTLTIQRTQQEDSAVYLCASRGVWEGYTFGSGTRLTVV.

This clonotype turned up a few times. The chain links TRBV29-1 to TRBJ2-2; TRBD1 matches at 10 bases. Germline V gives CDR1 SQVTM, CDR2 ANQGSEA. CDR3 length: 13 residues. V was clipped by 6 bases and J by 6 bases; unmatched bases: 4. The CDR3 region is CSVYGTGAGELFF. In nucleotides, the CDR3 is TGCAGCGTCTACGGGACAGGGGCCGGGGAGCTGTTTTTT.

V and J are TRBV30 and TRBJ1-3; possibly TRBD1 for D (5 bases). The CDR3 covers 13 residues. From germline, CDR1 is GTSNPN and CDR2 SVGIG (reference sequence). Trimming pared 7 bases from V and 3 bases from J, leaving 13 bases between. CDR3 amino acids: CASTGTGGNTIYF. The CDR3, as DNA: TGTGCCTCCACCGGGACGGGTGGAAACACCATATATTTT. Full variable domain (missing parts from reference TRBV30 and TRBJ1-3): SQTIHQWPATLVQPVGSPLSLECTVEGTSNPNLYWYRQAAGRGLQLLFYSVGIGQISSEVPQNLSASRPQDRQFILSSKKLLLSDSGFYLCASTGTGGNTIYFGEGSWLTVV.

The V and J genes are TRBV10-3 and TRBJ2-3, with no clear D. Trimming stripped 2 bases from V and 1 base from J, with 7 bases between. CDR1 is ENHRY, CDR2 SYGVKD, per germline. CDR3 length: 14 residues. The CDR3: CAISERARTDTQYF. The CDR3 bases are TGTGCCATCAGTGAGAGGGCCCGCACAGATACGCAGTATTTT.

There are many counts of this clonotype. The chain employs TRBV12-5 and TRBJ1-5; D is uncertain. Per germline, CDR1 LGHNT and CDR2 FRNRAP. CDR3 size: 13 residues. Trimming left V 3 bases short and J 4 bases short, with 7 bases between. The CDR3 DNA reads TGTGCTAGTGGTTTATACAGAAATCAGCCCCAGCATTTT. Amino acids: CASGLYRNQPQHF.

This clonotype has a handful of counts. The J gene is TRBJ2-3, the V gene TRBV5-4; unclear D gene. Germline CDR1 reads SGHNT; CDR2 reads YYREEE (reference sequence). Between the trimmed V and J ends, which lost 2 bases and 3 bases, there was a span of 7 bases. The CDR3 spans 13 residues. The CDR3 is CASSFGKTDTQYF. In nucleotides, the CDR3 is TGTGCCAGCAGCTTTGGGAAAACAGATACGCAGTATTTT.

In this sample, this clonotype turned up many times. The chain couples TRBV6-6 to TRBJ1-1; D gene ambiguous. The CDR3 consists of 11 residues. Germline V gives CDR1 MNHNY, CDR2 SVGAGI (reference sequence). Trimming shortened V by 2 bases and J by 4 bases, and 2 bases separated the two germline ends. The CDR3 loop is CASSYGTEAFF. The CDR3 bases are TGTGCCAGCAGTTACGGCACTGAAGCTTTCTTT.

This chain uses TRBV29-1 with TRBJ1-1, with TRBD1 as a possible D gene (6 bases). The V gene lost 7 bases and the J gene lost 4 bases, with 16 bases spanning the gap. CDR1 SQVTM and CDR2 ANQGSEA come from the germline V gene. This CDR3 comprises 13 residues. CDR3 amino acids: CSEVGGSGTEAFF. CDR3 DNA: TGCAGCGAGGTAGGGGGGTCGGGCACTGAAGCTTTCTTT.

This clonotype has at least ten counts. The J gene is TRBJ2-3, the V gene TRBV5-1; D tentatively reads TRBD1 or TRBD2 (7 bases each). Germline V gives CDR1 SGHRS, CDR2 YFSETQ. The CDR3 spans 16 residues. V was cut by 5 bases and J by 0 bases, with 16 bases left in between. The CDR3 here is CASSPPGGQSTDTQYF. The CDR3 DNA is TGCGCCAGCAGTCCCCCGGGGGGACAGAGCACAGATACGCAGTATTTT.

This clonotype came up many times. This chain joins TRBV7-3 and TRBJ2-5; maybe TRBD1 (6 bases). CDR1 is SGHTA and CDR2 is FQGTGA in the germline V gene. This CDR3 is built from 14 residues. V was shortened by 5 bases and J by 7 bases, with 17 bases between the two germline ends. The CDR3: CASSLGRGAATQYF. DNA for the CDR3: TGTGCCAGCAGCCTGGGCAGGGGTGCTGCGACCCAGTACTTC.

Only a few counts were recorded for this clonotype. The chain employs TRBV5-1 and TRBJ2-3; no firm D call. V dropped 4 bases and J dropped 1 base, with 10 bases sitting between them. The CDR3 has 14 amino acids. In germline, CDR1 is SGHRS, CDR2 YFSETQ. CDR3: CASSNPPGTDTQYF. As DNA, the CDR3 is TGCGCCAGCAGCAACCCCCCGGGCACAGATACGCAGTATTTT.

This clonotype was picked up a small number of times. V is TRBV9 and J is TRBJ1-4; no definite D call. Germline V lookup: CDR1 SGDLS, CDR2 YYNGEE. V lost 4 bases and J 2 bases, leaving 12 bases between the germline ends. This CDR3 has 15 amino acids. The CDR3 here is CASSTSADTNEKLFF. The CDR3 coding sequence is TGTGCCAGCAGCACGTCAGCTGATACTAATGAAAAACTGTTTTTT.

The gene calls are TRBV5-4 and TRBJ2-2; D may correspond to TRBD1 or TRBD2 (5 bases each). V lost 4 bases, J lost 2 bases, and 12 bases lay in between. This CDR3 is built from 15 residues. Germline CDR1 reads SGHNT; CDR2 reads YYREEE (reference sequence). CDR3 loop: CASSPGADNTGELFF. The DNA of the CDR3 is TGTGCCAGCAGCCCCGGGGCAGATAACACCGGGGAGCTGTTTTTT.

The rearrangement uses TRBV5-1 and TRBJ2-1, with 10 positions matching TRBD1. V lost 4 bases and J lost 6; bases outside the gene matches: 4. Looked up from germline, CDR1 is SGHRS and CDR2 is YFSETQ. The CDR3 is 14 amino acids. The CDR3: CASSAGTGANEQFF. DNA for the CDR3: TGCGCCAGCAGCGCCGGGACAGGGGCCAATGAGCAGTTCTTC.